A single sample gave rise to the 29 T cell receptor beta chains below, sequenced in a study of OX40 agonist ivuxolimab in advanced cancers. Assay: immunoSEQ multiplex PCR; the TCRdb copy retains only in-frame clones and omits some. The data show over 50,000 clones, with approximately 90% seen just once and about 1.4% held by the top ten. Sequencing was performed on CD4+ or CD8+ T cells sorted from blood, taken in a trial of the OX40 agonist ivuxolimab. These receptors came from an adult with an advanced solid tumor such as melanoma, head and neck, liver or kidney cancer.

The rearrangement uses TRBV5-4 and TRBJ2-7; no definite D call. Germline V gene sequence: CDR1 SGHNT, CDR2 YYREEE (reference sequence). CDR3 size: 13 residues. Trimming left V 3 bases short and J 0 bases short, with 7 bases between. The DNA for the CDR3 is TGTGCCAGCAGCTCCACGAGCTCCTACGAGCAGTACTTC. This sequence encodes CASSSTSSYEQYF.

The rearrangement links TRBV7-9 to TRBJ1-1; perhaps TRBD1 as D (6 bases). V shed 6 bases and J shed 1 base, with 12 bases lying between them. Germline V CDR1 and CDR2: SEHNR, FQNEAQ (reference sequence). The length of the CDR3 is 14 residues. CDR3 nucleotides: TGTGCCAGCAGTCCACAGGGAGGGAACACTGAAGCTTTCTTT. Encoded protein: CASSPQGGNTEAFF.

This sequence joins TRBV6-6 and TRBJ1-2; TRBD1 matches 9 bases. Germline assignment: CDR1 MNHNY and CDR2 SVGAGI (reference sequence). The CDR3 loop spans 14 amino acids. The V gene end was trimmed by 5 bases and the J gene end by 6 bases; junction bases not matched to a gene: 7. The CDR3 DNA sequence: TGTGCCAGCAGTACCCCGGGACAGGGAAATGGCTACACCTTC. Protein sequence: CASSTPGQGNGYTF.

V usage is TRBV10-3 and J usage is TRBJ2-7, with TRBD2 matching over 12 bases. The J segment lost 4 bases and the V segment lost 3 bases, leaving 13 bases of the junction unmatched. The CDR3 is made up of 18 amino acids. The germline V gene has CDR1 ENHRY and CDR2 SYGVKD. In DNA form, the CDR3 reads TGTGCCATCAGTGATATGCTAGCGGGGGGGCGTAGTTCTTACGAGCAGTACTTC. It codes for CAISDMLAGGRSSYEQYF.

The chain's CDR3 is CASSLRAFYEQYF. The CDR3 DNA reads TGTGCCAGCAGCCTCCGGGCCTTCTACGAGCAGTACTTC. This rearrangement joins TRBV2 to TRBJ2-5; D not certain. Matching the DNA end better, TRBJ2-7 makes the J call doubtful. The CDR3 contains 13 residues. Germline V lookup: CDR1 SNHLY, CDR2 FYNNEI.

The chain uses TRBV27 and TRBJ2-2; 9 nucleotides align to TRBD2. V lost 5 bases and J lost 6; bases outside the gene matches: 13. The CDR3 spans 17 residues. Germline CDR1 MNHEY, CDR2 SMNVEV (reference sequence). The CDR3 is CASSPRRLAGNAGELFF. The CDR3 DNA is TGTGCCAGCAGTCCTCGGCGGCTAGCGGGAAATGCCGGGGAGCTGTTTTTT.

The J gene is TRBJ2-5, the V gene TRBV11-3; possibly TRBD1 for D (5 bases). Germline CDR1 is SGHNT and CDR2 is YENEEA. V was clipped by 2 bases and J by 5 bases, with 9 bases between them. The CDR3 loop spans 13 amino acids. The CDR3 reads CASSLNSGETQYF. The CDR3 nucleotides are TGTGCCAGCAGCTTAAACTCAGGGGAGACCCAGTACTTC.

The chain recombines TRBV7-2 with TRBJ2-1; D ambiguous. CDR1 and CDR2 (germline): SGHTA, FQGNSA. V lost 3 bases and J lost 4, with 7 bases in between. This CDR3 comprises 13 residues. The CDR3 nucleotides read TGTGCCAGCAGCTTTCAAGGTTACAATGAGCAGTTCTTC. Translation: CASSFQGYNEQFF.

The chain has TRBV5-1 and TRBJ2-5, with D tentatively TRBD1 (6 bases). V gave up 4 bases and J gave up 5 bases, with 12 bases separating them. In germline, CDR1 is SGHRS, CDR2 YFSETQ. The CDR3 has 13 amino acids. The CDR3 is CASSGARGETQYF. Written as DNA, the CDR3 is TGCGCCAGCAGCGGGGCTAGGGGGGAGACCCAGTACTTC.

The chain employs TRBV7-9 and TRBJ1-3; TRBD1 matches 7 bases. CDR1 and CDR2 (germline): SEHNR, FQNEAQ (reference sequence). This CDR3 has 14 amino acids. The trim removed 6 bases at V and 2 bases at J, leaving 4 bases unmatched. This chain's CDR3 is CASSSTGTGNTIYF. The CDR3 region has the DNA TGTGCCAGCAGTTCGACAGGGACTGGAAACACCATATATTTT. The full variable domain, with the rest looked up from reference TRBV7-9 and TRBJ1-3, is DTGVSQNPRHKITKRGQNVTFRCDPISEHNRLYWYRQTLGQGPEFLTYFQNEAQLEKSRLLSDRFSAERPKGSFSTLEIQRTEQGDSAMYLCASSSTGTGNTIYFGEGSWLTVV.

This chain uses TRBV18 with TRBJ2-5; D not resolved. Germline V lookup: CDR1 KGHSH, CDR2 LQKENI. The CDR3 is 14 amino acids. Trimming took off 6 bases at V and 4 bases at J, with 15 bases between the two ends. CDR3 DNA sequence: TGTGCCAGCTCCCCCCCATCCAAGGCAGAGACCCAGTACTTC. Translation: CASSPPSKAETQYF.

The V and J genes are TRBV29-1 and TRBJ2-5; 10 bases are a match to TRBD2. CDR3 length equals 15 residues. The V segment lost 4 bases and the J segment 4 bases; nucleotides outside the gene matches: 9. Germline V lookup: CDR1 SQVTM, CDR2 ANQGSEA. The CDR3 protein is CSVGRGTSVAETQYF. The CDR3 bases are TGCAGCGTTGGCCGCGGGACTAGCGTCGCAGAGACCCAGTACTTC.

In the case of this clone: The sample holds other DNA sequences that translate to the same CDR3. The J gene is TRBJ1-5, the V gene TRBV18; D unclear. With 1 base removed from V and 0 bases from J, the gap between germline ends came to 7 bases. The CDR3 is 15 residues long. CDR1 and CDR2 from the germline V gene are KGHSH and LQKENI. CDR3 nucleotide sequence: TGTGCCAGCTCACCACAGGGAAATAGCAATCAGCCCCAGCATTTT. Amino acids: CASSPQGNSNQPQHF.

This sequence joins TRBV7-2 and TRBJ2-1, with TRBD2 matching over 12 bases. Germline CDR1 is SGHTA and CDR2 is FQGNSA. J gave up 6 bases and V 2 bases, and 5 bases lay outside the gene matches. The CDR3 extends over 16 amino acids. The chain's CDR3 is CASSLSSGGALNEQFF. As DNA, the CDR3 is TGTGCCAGCAGCTTATCTAGCGGGGGGGCCCTCAATGAGCAGTTCTTC.

V is TRBV6-5 and J is TRBJ1-2, with 9 bases identical to TRBD1. The CDR3 covers 14 residues. CDR1 and CDR2 (germline): MNHEY, SVGAGI. The J segment lost 6 bases and the V segment lost 4 bases, leaving 6 bases of the junction unmatched. The CDR3 DNA sequence: TGTGCCAGCAGTTCGGGACAGGGAACGCATGGCTACACCTTC. The encoded protein is CASSSGQGTHGYTF.

The V and J genes are TRBV11-2 and TRBJ2-5; D is tentatively TRBD1 or TRBD2 (5 bases each). Germline CDR1 SGHAT, CDR2 FQNNGV. The CDR3 covers 13 residues. Trimming took 8 bases from V and 7 from J, leaving 17 bases between them. CDR3 amino acids: CASAEDPRGTQYF. CDR3 DNA sequence: TGTGCCAGCGCGGAGGACCCTAGGGGGACCCAGTACTTC.

The V and J genes are TRBV28 and TRBJ1-5; D gene uncertain. CDR3 length: 14 amino acids. V was trimmed by 0 bases and J by 1 base, leaving 4 bases between them. Looked up from germline, CDR1 is MDHEN and CDR2 is SYDVKM. The CDR3 DNA is TGTGCCAGCAGTTTATGGCCGAGCAATCAGCCCCAGCATTTT. Translating it yields CASSLWPSNQPQHF.

The V call is TRBV19, the J call TRBJ1-1; a weak D match, TRBD1 (6 bases). CDR3 length equals 13 residues. Deletions cut 10 bases from V and 1 base from J, with 13 bases between. The V gene's germline CDR1 is LNHDA and CDR2 SQIVND (reference sequence). CDR3 loop: CATAGTPNTEAFF. In nucleotides, the CDR3 is TGTGCCACCGCCGGGACACCGAACACTGAAGCTTTCTTT.

J is TRBJ1-1 and V is TRBV11-2; D remains unclear. The CDR3 loop spans 14 amino acids. Trimming cost V 6 bases and J 1 base, with 12 bases left between them. The germline CDR1 and CDR2 sequences are SGHAT and FQNNGV. The CDR3 DNA reads TGTGCCAGCAGGTCGTCCGTCTGGAACACTGAAGCTTTCTTT. As protein: CASRSSVWNTEAFF.

V is TRBV6-5 and J is TRBJ2-7; D gene uncertain. With 0 bases removed from V and 3 bases from J, the gap between germline ends came to 9 bases. Germline values: CDR1 MNHEY, CDR2 SVGAGI. The CDR3 contains 14 residues. This chain's CDR3 is CASSYSTKNYEQYF. The CDR3 nucleotides read TGTGCCAGCAGTTACTCGACCAAGAACTACGAGCAGTACTTC.

The chain combines TRBV5-8 with TRBJ2-5; 9 positions match TRBD1. The germline gives CDR1 SGHTS, CDR2 YDEGEE. The CDR3 runs to 15 residues. V was pared by 4 bases and J by 4 bases, with 8 bases of the junction left unmatched. The CDR3 region has the DNA TGTGCCAGCAGCACGGGACAGGGCCCCCGAGAGACCCAGTACTTC. Translated: CASSTGQGPRETQYF.

This rearrangement joins TRBV9 to TRBJ2-1; TRBD2 matches 11 bases. CDR1 SGDLS and CDR2 YYNGEE come from the germline V gene. V shed 3 bases and J 6 bases; nucleotides not matched to a gene: 11. The CDR3 loop spans 17 amino acids. The DNA of the CDR3 is TGTGCCAGCAGCGCACGACCCCTAGCGGGAGGAAGCAATGAGCAGTTCTTC. It codes for CASSARPLAGGSNEQFF. Using reference TRBV9 and TRBJ2-1 for the parts outside the CDR3, the full variable domain is DSGVTQTPKHLITATGQRVTLRCSPRSGDLSVYWYQQSLDQGLQFLIQYYNGEERAKGNILERFSAQQFPDLHSELNLSSLELGDSALYFCASSARPLAGGSNEQFFGPGTRLTVL.

This chain joins TRBV4-1 and TRBJ2-7; tentative D call: TRBD2 (6 bases). The V and J ends lost 0 bases and 10 bases respectively, with 19 bases between them. In germline, CDR1 is MGHRA, CDR2 YSYEKL. This CDR3 has 15 amino acids. The DNA for the CDR3 is TGCGCCAGCAGCCAAGAATCGCGGGGCGGCCCCCCTCAGTACTTC. Translated, it gives CASSQESRGGPPQYF.

The genes are TRBV28 and TRBJ1-2; D possibly corresponds to TRBD1 (6 bases). Trimming pared 5 bases from V and 5 bases from J, leaving 21 bases between. The CDR3 loop spans 16 amino acids. Germline-derived CDR1 and CDR2 are MDHEN and SYDVKM. The CDR3 coding sequence is TGTGCCAGCAGTCCCCGGACAGCATCCCGTTGGTATGGCTACACCTTC. Amino acid sequence: CASSPRTASRWYGYTF.

This chain uses TRBV2 with TRBJ1-1; TRBD1 is a possible D gene (5 bases). Trimming shortened V by 2 bases and J by 5 bases, and 6 bases separated the two germline ends. The CDR3 totals 12 residues. Per germline, CDR1 SNHLY and CDR2 FYNNEI. CDR3 in DNA: TGTGCCAGCAGTGAACGGGGGACTGAAGCTTTCTTT. Translating gives CASSERGTEAFF.

The chain couples TRBV18 to TRBJ2-1; possibly TRBD1 for D (6 bases). Germline CDR1 reads KGHSH; CDR2 reads LQKENI. V lost 1 base and J lost 8, with 12 bases in between. The length of the CDR3 is 14 residues. The CDR3 here is CASSPRRTAHEQFF. The CDR3 nucleotides are TGTGCCAGCTCACCACGAAGGACAGCCCATGAGCAGTTCTTC. Variable domain in full (rest from reference TRBV18 and TRBJ2-1): NAGVMQNPRHLVRRRGQEARLRCSPMKGHSHVYWYRQLPEEGLKFMVYLQKENIIDESGMPKERFSAEFPKEGPSILRIQQVVRGDSAAYFCASSPRRTAHEQFFGPGTRLTVL.

The V gene is TRBV18, the J gene TRBJ1-1, with D perhaps matching TRBD1 (5 bases). CDR1 is KGHSH and CDR2 is LQKENI in the germline V gene. The CDR3 totals 13 residues. Deletions cut 2 bases from V and 6 bases from J, with 10 bases between. The CDR3 is CASSPIGEAEAFF. CDR3 coding DNA: TGTGCCAGCTCACCAATAGGGGAGGCTGAAGCTTTCTTT.

The rearrangement uses TRBV9 and TRBJ2-7; tentative D call: TRBD2 (5 bases). This CDR3 has 13 residues. V shed 2 bases and J shed 5 bases, with 11 bases lying between them. The germline V gene has CDR1 SGDLS and CDR2 YYNGEE. This CDR3 is CASSVVGSDEQYF. As DNA, the CDR3 is TGTGCCAGCAGCGTGGTGGGGAGCGACGAGCAGTACTTC.

The rearrangement links TRBV9 to TRBJ1-2; 9 bases line up with TRBD1. Germline V CDR1 and CDR2: SGDLS, YYNGEE. The CDR3 extends over 15 amino acids. J gave up 0 bases and V 4 bases, and 4 bases lay outside the gene matches. The CDR3 here is CASSRRDRANYGYTF. The DNA of the CDR3 is TGTGCCAGCAGCCGCCGGGACAGGGCTAACTATGGCTACACCTTC. The complete variable domain, with remaining parts taken from reference TRBV9 and TRBJ1-2, reads DSGVTQTPKHLITATGQRVTLRCSPRSGDLSVYWYQQSLDQGLQFLIQYYNGEERAKGNILERFSAQQFPDLHSELNLSSLELGDSALYFCASSRRDRANYGYTFGSGTRLTVV.